This T cell receptor beta chain derives from a study of metastatic and nonmetastatic thyroid tumors. Study in general: Patients with malignant and benign thyroid disease provided blood and tumor or nodule tissue, whose repertoires were compared. Whole-study results and caveats: Significantly higher TCR beta diversity was reportedly seen in malignant thyroid tumors than benign nodules, in blood and tumor.

Comments on this clone: Its matching antigen is unknown.

None of the patients had undergone any treatment ahead of thyroid surgery. The CDR3 loop spans 10 amino acids. The V gene lost 7 bases and the J gene lost 6 bases, with 7 bases spanning the gap. Per germline, CDR1 GTSNPN and CDR2 SVGIG (reference sequence). Study processing details: Clinicopathological groups of papillary thyroid cancer showed CDR3 differences that were used to build a distant-metastasis classifier. TCRdb re-analyzed the PCR reads through MiXCR. The V and J calls here are based on TCRdb, not the publication. The top ten hold 15% of the sample, which has around 17,000 clones, roughly 26% seen once.

This TCR derives from a female donor with papillary thyroid cancer or a benign thyroid nodule (not recorded which). Some clones in this sample may be carry-over from other donors' samples. The V gene is TRBV30, the J gene TRBJ1-5; D is unclear. Sequences were obtained from adjacent normal tissue. The CDR3 DNA sequence: TGTGCCTTGCGGAGTCAGCCCCAGCATTTT. Encoded protein: CALRSQPQHF.